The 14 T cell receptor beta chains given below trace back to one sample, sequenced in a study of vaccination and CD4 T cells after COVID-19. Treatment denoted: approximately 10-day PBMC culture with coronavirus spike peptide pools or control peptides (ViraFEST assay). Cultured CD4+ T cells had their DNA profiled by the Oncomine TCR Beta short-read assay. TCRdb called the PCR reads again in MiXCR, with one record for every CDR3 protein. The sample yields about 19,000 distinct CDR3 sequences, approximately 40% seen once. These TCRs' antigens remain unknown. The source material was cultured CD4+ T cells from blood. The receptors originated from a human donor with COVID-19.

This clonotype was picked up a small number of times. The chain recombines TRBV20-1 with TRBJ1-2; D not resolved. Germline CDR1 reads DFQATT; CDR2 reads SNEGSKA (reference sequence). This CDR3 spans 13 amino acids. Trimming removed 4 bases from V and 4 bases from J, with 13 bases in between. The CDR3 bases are TGCAGTGCTACCGATGGGGTTGGCTATGGCTACACCTTC. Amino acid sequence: CSATDGVGYGYTF.

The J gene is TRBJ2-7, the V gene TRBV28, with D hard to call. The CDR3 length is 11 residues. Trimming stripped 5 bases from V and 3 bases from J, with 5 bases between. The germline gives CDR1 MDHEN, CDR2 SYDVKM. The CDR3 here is CASSISYEQYF. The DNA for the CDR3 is TGTGCCAGCAGTATCAGCTACGAGCAGTACTTC.

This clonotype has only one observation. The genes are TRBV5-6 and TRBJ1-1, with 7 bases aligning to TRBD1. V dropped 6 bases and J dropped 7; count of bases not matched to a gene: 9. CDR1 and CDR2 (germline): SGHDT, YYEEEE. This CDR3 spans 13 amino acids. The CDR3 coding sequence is TGTGCCAGCATCGATACCGGGACAGTTGAAGCTTTCTTT. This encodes CASIDTGTVEAFF. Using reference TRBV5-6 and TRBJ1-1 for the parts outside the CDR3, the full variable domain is DAGVTQSPTHLIKTRGQQVTLRCSPKSGHDTVSWYQQALGQGPQFIFQYYEEEERQRGNFPDRFSGHQFPNYSSELNVNALLLGDSALYLCASIDTGTVEAFFGQGTRLTVV.

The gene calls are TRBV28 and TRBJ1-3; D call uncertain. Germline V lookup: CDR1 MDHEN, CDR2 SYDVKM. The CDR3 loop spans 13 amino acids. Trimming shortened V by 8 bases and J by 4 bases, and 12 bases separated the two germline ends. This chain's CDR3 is CASFIRKGNTIYF. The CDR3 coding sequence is TGTGCCAGCTTCATACGTAAGGGAAACACCATATATTTT.

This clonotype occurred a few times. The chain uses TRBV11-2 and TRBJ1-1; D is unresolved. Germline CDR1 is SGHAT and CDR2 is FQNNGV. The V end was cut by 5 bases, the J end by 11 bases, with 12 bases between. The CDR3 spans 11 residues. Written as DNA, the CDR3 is TGTGCCAGCAGCCCGGGCCGTTGGGCTTTCTTT. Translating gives CASSPGRWAFF.

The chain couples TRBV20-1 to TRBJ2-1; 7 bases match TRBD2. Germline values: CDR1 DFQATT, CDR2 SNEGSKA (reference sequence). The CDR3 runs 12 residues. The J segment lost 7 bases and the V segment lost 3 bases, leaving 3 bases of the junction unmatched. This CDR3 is CSARIAGNEQFF. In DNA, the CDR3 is TGCAGTGCTAGGATAGCGGGTAATGAGCAGTTCTTC.

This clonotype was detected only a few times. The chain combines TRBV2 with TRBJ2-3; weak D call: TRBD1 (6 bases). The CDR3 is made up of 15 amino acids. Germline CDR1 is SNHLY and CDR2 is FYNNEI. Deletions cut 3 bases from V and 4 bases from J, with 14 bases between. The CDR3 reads CASSEAGKGADTQYF. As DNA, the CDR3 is TGTGCCAGCAGTGAGGCGGGCAAGGGGGCAGATACGCAGTATTTT.

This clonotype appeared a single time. The CDR3 DNA is TGTGCCAGCAGTTTAAGCCCAGGGGAGGGTGGAAACATTCAGTACTTC. Translation: CASSLSPGEGGNIQYF. The chain combines TRBV12-3 or TRBV12-4 with TRBJ2-4; possible D gene TRBD2, 7 bases. The CDR3 sequence is 16 residues long. The V end was cut by 2 bases, the J end by 6 bases, with 17 bases between.

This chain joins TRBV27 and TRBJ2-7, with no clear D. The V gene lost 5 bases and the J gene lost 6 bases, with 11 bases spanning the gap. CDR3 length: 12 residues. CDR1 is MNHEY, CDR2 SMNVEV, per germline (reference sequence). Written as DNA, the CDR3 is TGTGCCAGCAGTCCCCGTGTCGGCGAGCAGTACTTC. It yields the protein CASSPRVGEQYF.

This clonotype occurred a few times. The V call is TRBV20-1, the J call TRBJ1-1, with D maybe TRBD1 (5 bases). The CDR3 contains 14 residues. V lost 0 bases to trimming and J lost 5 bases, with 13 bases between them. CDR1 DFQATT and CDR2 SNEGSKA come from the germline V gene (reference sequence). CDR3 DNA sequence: TGCAGTGCTAGAGATGGGGGGGGAGGGACTGAAGCTTTCTTT. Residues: CSARDGGGGTEAFF.

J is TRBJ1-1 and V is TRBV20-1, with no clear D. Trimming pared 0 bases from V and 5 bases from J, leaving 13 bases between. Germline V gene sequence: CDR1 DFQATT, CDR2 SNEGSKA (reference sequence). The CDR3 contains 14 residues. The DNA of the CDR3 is TGCAGTGCTAGAGAACTACGGGCCGGAACTGAAGCTTTCTTT. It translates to CSARELRAGTEAFF.

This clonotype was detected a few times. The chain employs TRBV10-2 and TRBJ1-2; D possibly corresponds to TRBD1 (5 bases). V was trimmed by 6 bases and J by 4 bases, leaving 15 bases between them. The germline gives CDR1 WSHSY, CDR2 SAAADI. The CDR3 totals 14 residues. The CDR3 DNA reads TGCGCCAGCAGAGAAACGACAGCACTCTATGGCTACACCTTC. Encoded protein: CASRETTALYGYTF.

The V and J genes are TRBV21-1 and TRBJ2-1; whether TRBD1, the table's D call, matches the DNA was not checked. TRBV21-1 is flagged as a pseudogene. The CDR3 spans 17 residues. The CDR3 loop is CASSARIRQANYNEQFF. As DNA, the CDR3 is TGTGCCAGCAGCGCCCGAATCAGACAGGCGAACTACAATGAGCAGTTCTTC.

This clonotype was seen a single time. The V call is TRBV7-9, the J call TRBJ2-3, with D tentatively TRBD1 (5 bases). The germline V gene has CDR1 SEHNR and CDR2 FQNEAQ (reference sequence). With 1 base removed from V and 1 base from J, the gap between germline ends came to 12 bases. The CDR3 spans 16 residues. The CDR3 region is CASSLVKGYGTDTQYF. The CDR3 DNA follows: TGTGCCAGCAGCTTAGTTAAGGGGTATGGCACAGATACGCAGTATTTT.